This T cell receptor (beta chain) emerged from a study of blood T cell repertoires in COVID-19. Study-level background: PBMCs, B-cell-depleted T cells, or T cells were the source of the cDNA or gDNA that made up the material.

Self-reported history from a screening survey and questionnaire set each donor's cohort. J lost 9 bases, V lost 1 base, and 7 bases had no gene match. Germline CDR1 is LGHDT and CDR2 is YNNKEL (reference sequence). The CDR3 extends over 15 amino acids. As originally analysed: Cell counts per sample came from amplifying reference gene primers. The data were produced by immunoSEQ multiplex PCR, yet TCRdb's version contains in-frame clones alone and is incomplete. Clonal size and the V and J genes are those of that table, whereas D and trimming came from the DNA. Of more than 200,000 clones in the sample, around 90% are singletons; the top ten hold around 7%.

V usage is TRBV3-1 (or the pseudogene TRBV3-2) and J usage is TRBJ2-1; 9 nucleotides agree with TRBD2. The source material was PBMCs or T cells enriched from blood (not recorded which). The sequence derives from a young man in a cohort exposed to, infected with or recovered from COVID-19 (not recorded which). The CDR3: CASSQVNSGSTEQFF. The CDR3 region has the DNA TGTGCCAGCAGCCAAGTCAATAGCGGGAGCACTGAGCAGTTCTTC.